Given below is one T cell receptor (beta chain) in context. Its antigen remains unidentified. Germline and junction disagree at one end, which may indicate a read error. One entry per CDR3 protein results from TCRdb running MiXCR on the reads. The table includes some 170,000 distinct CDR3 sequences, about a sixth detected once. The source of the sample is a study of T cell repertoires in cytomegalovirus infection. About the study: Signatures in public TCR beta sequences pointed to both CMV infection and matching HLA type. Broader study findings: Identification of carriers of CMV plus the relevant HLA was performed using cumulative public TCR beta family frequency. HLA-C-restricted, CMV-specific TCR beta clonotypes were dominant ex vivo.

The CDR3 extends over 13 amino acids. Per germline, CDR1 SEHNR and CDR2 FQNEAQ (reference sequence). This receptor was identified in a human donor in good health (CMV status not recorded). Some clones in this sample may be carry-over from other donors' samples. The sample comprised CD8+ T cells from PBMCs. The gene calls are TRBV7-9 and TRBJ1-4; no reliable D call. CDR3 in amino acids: CACSVETSEKLFF. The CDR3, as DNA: TGTGCCTGCAGCGTGGAGACCAGTGAAAAACTGTTTTTT.